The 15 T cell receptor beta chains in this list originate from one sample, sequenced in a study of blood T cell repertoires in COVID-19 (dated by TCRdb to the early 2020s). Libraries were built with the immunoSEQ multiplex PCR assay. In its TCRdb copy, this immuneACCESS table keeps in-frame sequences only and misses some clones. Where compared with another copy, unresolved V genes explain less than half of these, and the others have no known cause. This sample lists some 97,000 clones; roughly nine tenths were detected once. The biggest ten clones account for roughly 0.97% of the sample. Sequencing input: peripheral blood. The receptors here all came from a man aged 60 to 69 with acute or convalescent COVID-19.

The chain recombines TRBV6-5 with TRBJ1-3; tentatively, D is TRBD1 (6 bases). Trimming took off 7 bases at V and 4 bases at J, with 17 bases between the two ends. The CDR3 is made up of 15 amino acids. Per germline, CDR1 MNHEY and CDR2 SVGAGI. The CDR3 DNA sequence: TGTGCCAGCATAGCTGCGACAGGATCCGGAAACACCATATATTTT. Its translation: CASIAATGSGNTIYF.

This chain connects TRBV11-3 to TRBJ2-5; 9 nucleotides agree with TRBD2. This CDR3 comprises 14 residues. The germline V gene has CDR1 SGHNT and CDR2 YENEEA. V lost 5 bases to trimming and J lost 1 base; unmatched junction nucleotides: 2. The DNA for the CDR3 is TGTGCCAGCAGCATTAGCGGGAGCCAAGAGACCCAGTACTTC. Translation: CASSISGSQETQYF.

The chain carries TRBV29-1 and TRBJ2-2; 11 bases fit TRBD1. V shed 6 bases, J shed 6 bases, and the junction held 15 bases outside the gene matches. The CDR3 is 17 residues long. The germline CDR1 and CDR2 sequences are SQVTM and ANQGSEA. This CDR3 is CSVGQGVGQGVAGELFF. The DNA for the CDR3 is TGCAGCGTCGGACAAGGGGTGGGACAGGGGGTCGCCGGGGAGCTGTTTTTT.

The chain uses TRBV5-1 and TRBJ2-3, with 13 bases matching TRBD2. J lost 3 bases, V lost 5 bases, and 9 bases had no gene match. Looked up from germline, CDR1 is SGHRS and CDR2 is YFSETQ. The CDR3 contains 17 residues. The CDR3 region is CASRSGLAGVGTDTQYF. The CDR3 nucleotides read TGCGCCAGCAGATCCGGACTAGCGGGAGTTGGGACAGATACGCAGTATTTT.

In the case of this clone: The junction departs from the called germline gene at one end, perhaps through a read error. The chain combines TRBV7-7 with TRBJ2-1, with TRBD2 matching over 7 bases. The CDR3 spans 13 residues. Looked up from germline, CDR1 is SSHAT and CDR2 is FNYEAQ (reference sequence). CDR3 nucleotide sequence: TGTGCTAGCAGCTTAGGGACTACGAATGAGCAGTTCTTC. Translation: CASSLGTTNEQFF. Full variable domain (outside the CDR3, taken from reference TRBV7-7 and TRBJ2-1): GAGVSQSPRYKVTKRGQDVTLRCDPISSHATLYWYQQALGQGPEFLTYFNYEAQPDKSGLPSDRFSAERPEGSISTLTIQRTEQRDSAMYRCASSLGTTNEQFFGPGTRLTVL.

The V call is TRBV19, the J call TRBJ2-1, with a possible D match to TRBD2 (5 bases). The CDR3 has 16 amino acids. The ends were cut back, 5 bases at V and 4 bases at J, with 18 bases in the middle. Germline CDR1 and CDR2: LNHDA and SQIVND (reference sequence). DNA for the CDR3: TGTGCCAGTAGTTTCCGAAAGGGCGGGCTTTACAATGAGCAGTTCTTC. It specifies CASSFRKGGLYNEQFF.

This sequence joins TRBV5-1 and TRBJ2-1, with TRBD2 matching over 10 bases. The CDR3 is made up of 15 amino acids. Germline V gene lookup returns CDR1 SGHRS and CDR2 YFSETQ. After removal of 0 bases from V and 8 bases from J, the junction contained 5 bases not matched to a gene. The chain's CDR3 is CASSLGLAGVDEQFF. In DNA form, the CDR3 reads TGCGCCAGCAGCTTGGGGCTAGCGGGAGTCGATGAGCAGTTCTTC.

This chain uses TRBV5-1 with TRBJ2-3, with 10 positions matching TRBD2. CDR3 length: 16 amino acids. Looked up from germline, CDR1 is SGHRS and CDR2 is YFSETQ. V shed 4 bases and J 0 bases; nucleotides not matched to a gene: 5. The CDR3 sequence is CASSPGLAPSTDTQYF. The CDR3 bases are TGCGCCAGCAGCCCGGGACTAGCGCCCAGCACAGATACGCAGTATTTT.

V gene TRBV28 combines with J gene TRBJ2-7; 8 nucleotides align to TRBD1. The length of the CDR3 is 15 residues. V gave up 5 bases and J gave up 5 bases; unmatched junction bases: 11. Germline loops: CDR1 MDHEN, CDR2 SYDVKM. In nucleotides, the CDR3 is TGTGCCAGCAGTGATACAGGGGGGATAGTCCACGAGCAGTACTTC. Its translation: CASSDTGGIVHEQYF.

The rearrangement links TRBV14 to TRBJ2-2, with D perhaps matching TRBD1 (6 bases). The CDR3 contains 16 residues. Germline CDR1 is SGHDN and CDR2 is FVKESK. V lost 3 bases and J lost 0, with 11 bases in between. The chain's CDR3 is CASSHRRGSNTGELFF. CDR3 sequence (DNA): TGTGCCAGCAGCCATCGCAGGGGCTCGAACACCGGGGAGCTGTTTTTT.

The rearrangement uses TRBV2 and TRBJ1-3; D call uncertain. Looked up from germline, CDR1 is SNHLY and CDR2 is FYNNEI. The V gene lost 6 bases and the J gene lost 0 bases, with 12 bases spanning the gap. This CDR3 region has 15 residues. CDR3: CASRQTSSSGNTIYF. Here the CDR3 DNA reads TGTGCCAGCAGACAGACGTCGAGCTCTGGAAACACCATATATTTT. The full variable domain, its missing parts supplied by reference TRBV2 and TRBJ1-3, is EPEVTQTPSHQVTQMGQEVILRCVPISNHLYFYWYRQILGQKVEFLVSFYNNEISEKSEIFDDQFSVERPDGSNFTLKIRSTKLEDSAMYFCASRQTSSSGNTIYFGEGSWLTVV.

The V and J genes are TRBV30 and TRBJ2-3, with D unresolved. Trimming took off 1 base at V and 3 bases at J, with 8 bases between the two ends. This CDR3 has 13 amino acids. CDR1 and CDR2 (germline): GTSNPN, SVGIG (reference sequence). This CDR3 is CAWSGVATDTQYF. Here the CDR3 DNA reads TGTGCCTGGAGTGGAGTAGCTACAGATACGCAGTATTTT.

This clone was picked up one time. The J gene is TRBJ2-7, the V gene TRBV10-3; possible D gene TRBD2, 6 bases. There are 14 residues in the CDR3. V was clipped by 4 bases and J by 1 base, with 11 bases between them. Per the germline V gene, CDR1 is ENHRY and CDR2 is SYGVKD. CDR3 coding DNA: TGTGCCATCAGTGGAGCAGGGAGGTCCTACGAGCAGTACTTC. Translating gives CAISGAGRSYEQYF.

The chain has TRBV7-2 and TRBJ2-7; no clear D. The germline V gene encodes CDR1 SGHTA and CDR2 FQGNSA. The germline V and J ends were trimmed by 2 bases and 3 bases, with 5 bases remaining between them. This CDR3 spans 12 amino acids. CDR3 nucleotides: TGTGCCAGCAGCTTACACAGCTACGAGCAGTACTTC. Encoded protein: CASSLHSYEQYF.

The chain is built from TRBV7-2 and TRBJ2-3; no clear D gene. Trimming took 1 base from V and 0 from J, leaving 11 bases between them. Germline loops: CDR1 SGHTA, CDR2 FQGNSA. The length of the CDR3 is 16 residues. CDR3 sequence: CASSLERRISTDTQYF. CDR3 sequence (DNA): TGTGCCAGCAGCTTAGAGCGCCGTATTAGCACAGATACGCAGTATTTT.